This T cell receptor beta chain was identified in a study of beta chain features in type 1 diabetes. The CDR3 runs 13 residues. The V gene's germline CDR1 is SQVTM and CDR2 ANQGSEA. V lost 6 bases and J lost 2, with 13 bases in between. Of note for this clone: The antigen remains undetermined.

What was sequenced were expressed TCRB transcripts, since all of the isolated RNA had been reverse transcribed. Clones were read by immunoSEQ multiplex PCR, and TCRdb kept only the in-frame ones, dropping some. The table records approximately 150,000 clones, 63% of them present only once. Study-level findings and limits: Comparison showed that naive, central memory and Treg TCRB repertoires appeared more similar among patients than among healthy donors. There was a moderate but significant shortening of TCRB CDR3s in all four CD4+ subsets of Type 1 diabetes patients.

This clonotype originated in a man younger than 40 with type 1 diabetes. This rearrangement joins TRBV29-1 to TRBJ2-5; TRBD2 might be the D (5 bases). The sequencing input was naive CD4+ T cells from blood. In DNA, the CDR3 is TGCAGCGTGGGTCTAGCAGAACAAGAGACCCAGTACTTC. This codes for CSVGLAEQETQYF.